This TCR beta chain originates from a study of blood T cell repertoires in COVID-19. Looking at the study overall: The United States, Italy and Spain provided the acute and convalescent COVID-19 samples.

In the original processing: How many nucleated cells were present was estimated from reference gene primer amplification. The data were produced by immunoSEQ multiplex PCR, yet TCRdb's version contains in-frame clones alone and is incomplete. From that table come the V and J calls and clone size; the DNA was used to work out D and trimming. The sample comprises about 50,000 clones, 85% of which are singletons, and 9.5% to 13% rests with the top ten. Per the germline V gene, CDR1 is SNHLY and CDR2 is FYNNEI. CDR3 size: 13 residues. Trimming removed 2 bases from V and 10 bases from J, with 14 bases in between.

The V call is TRBV2, the J call TRBJ1-1; perhaps TRBD1 as D (6 bases). Sequencing was done on a sample of peripheral blood. The receptor comes from a human donor in a cohort sampled during active COVID-19. The CDR3 is CASSELLGAGAFF. CDR3 bases: TGTGCCAGCAGTGAACTTTTGGGGGCCGGAGCTTTCTTT.